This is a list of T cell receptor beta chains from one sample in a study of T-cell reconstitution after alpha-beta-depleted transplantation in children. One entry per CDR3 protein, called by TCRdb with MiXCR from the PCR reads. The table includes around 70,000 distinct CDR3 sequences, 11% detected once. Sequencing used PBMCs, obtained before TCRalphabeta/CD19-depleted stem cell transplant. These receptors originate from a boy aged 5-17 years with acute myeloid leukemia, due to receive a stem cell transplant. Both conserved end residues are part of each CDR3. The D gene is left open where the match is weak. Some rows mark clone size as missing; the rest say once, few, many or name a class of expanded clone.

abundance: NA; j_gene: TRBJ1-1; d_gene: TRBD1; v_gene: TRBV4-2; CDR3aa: CASSQEPTGDAEAFF; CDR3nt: TGTGCCAGCAGCCAAGAGCCCACAGGGGACGCTGAAGCTTTCTTT
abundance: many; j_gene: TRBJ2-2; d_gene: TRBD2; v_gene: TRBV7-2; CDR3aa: CASSFGGLAGVTGELFF; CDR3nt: TGTGCCAGCAGCTTCGGTGGACTAGCGGGGGTAACCGGGGAGCTGTTTTTT
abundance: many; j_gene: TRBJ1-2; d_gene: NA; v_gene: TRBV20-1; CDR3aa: CSARVSLGKGRYTF; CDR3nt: TGCAGTGCTAGAGTATCCCTGGGTAAAGGGCGCTACACCTTC
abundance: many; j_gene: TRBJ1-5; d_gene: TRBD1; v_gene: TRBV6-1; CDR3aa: CASSPDRAVQPQHF; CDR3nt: TGTGCCAGCTCACCCGACAGGGCGGTTCAGCCCCAGCATTTT
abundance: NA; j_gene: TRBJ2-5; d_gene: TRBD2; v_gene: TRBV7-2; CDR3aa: CASSETGGRETQYF; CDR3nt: TGTGCCAGCAGCGAGACGGGAGGGCGGGAGACCCAGTACTTC
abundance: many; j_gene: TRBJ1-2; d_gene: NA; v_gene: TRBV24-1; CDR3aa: CATSDEEVEGLTASPGNYGYTF; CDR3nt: TGTGCCACCAGTGATGAGGAGGTTGAGGGCTTGACGGCGTCGCCCGGCAACTATGGCTACACCTTC
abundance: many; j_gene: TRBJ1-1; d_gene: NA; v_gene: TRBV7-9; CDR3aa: CASSFQGQNTEAFF; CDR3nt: TGTGCCAGCAGCTTTCAGGGCCAGAACACTGAAGCTTTCTTT
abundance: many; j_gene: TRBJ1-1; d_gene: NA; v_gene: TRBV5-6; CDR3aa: CASSRLGIILNTEAFF; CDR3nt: TGTGCCAGCAGCCGTTTAGGTATAATTTTGAACACTGAAGCTTTCTTT
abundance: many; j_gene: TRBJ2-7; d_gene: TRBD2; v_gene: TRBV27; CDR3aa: CASSSLSSGRAYEQYF; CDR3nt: TGTGCCAGCAGTTCCCTCTCTAGCGGGAGAGCCTACGAGCAGTACTTC
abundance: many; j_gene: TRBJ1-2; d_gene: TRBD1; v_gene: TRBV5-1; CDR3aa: CASSFRGQSLNYGYTF; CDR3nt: TGCGCCAGCAGCTTTAGGGGACAGAGTCTTAACTATGGCTACACCTTC
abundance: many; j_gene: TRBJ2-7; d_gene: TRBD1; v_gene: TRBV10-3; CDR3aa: CAISAGRGTYEQYF; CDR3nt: TGTGCCATCAGTGCGGGCAGGGGGACCTACGAGCAGTACTTC
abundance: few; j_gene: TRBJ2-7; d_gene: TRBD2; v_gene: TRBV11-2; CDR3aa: CASSVHSGSFYEQYF; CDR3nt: TGTGCCAGCAGCGTCCATAGCGGGAGTTTTTACGAGCAGTACTTC
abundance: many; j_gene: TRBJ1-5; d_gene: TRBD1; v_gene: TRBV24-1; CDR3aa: CATSGQGASNQPQHF; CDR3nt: TGTGCCACCAGTGGACAGGGGGCAAGCAATCAGCCCCAGCATTTT
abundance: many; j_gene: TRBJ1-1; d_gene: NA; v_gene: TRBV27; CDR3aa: CASSSFLTMDQNTEAFF; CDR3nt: TGTGCCAGCAGTTCTTTCCTCACCATGGACCAGAACACTGAAGCTTTCTTT
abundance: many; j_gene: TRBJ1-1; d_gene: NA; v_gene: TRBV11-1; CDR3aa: CAPASAGENTEAFF; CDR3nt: TGTGCCCCCGCTTCAGCAGGGGAGAACACTGAAGCTTTCTTT
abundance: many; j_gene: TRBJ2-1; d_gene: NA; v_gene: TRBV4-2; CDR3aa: CASSREDSRSYNEQFF; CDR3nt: TGTGCCAGCAGCCGGGAGGACTCTCGATCCTACAATGAGCAGTTCTTC
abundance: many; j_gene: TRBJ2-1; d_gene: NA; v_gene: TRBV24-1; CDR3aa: CATAVPHDRPLTYNEQFF; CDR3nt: TGTGCCACCGCGGTCCCCCATGACAGACCTTTAACCTACAATGAGCAGTTCTTC
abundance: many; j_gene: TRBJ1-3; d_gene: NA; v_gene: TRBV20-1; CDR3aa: CSARLSQVIYF; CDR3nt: TGCAGTGCTAGACTCTCCCAGGTCATATATTTT
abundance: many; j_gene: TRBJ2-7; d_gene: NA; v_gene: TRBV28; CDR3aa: CASSWDAGYEQYF; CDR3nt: TGTGCCAGCAGTTGGGACGCGGGCTACGAGCAGTACTTC
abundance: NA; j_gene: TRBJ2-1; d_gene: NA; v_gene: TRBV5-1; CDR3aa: CASSLDPSLREQFF; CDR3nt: TGCGCCAGCAGCTTGGATCCTTCCCTTAGGGAGCAGTTCTTC
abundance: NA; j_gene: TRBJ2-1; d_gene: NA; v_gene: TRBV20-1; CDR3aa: CSAHREYNEQFF; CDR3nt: TGCAGTGCTCATCGGGAGTACAATGAGCAGTTCTTC
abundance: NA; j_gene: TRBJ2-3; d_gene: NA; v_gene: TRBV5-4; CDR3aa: CASSPFWRGDTQYF; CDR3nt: TGTGCCAGCAGTCCCTTCTGGCGGGGAGATACGCAGTATTTT
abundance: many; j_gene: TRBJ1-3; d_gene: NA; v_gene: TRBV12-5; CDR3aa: CASGTGSRNTIYF; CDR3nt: TGTGCTAGTGGGACCGGGTCGCGAAACACCATATATTTT
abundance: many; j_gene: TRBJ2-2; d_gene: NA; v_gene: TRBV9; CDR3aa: CASSVEGRPVGELFF; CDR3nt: TGTGCCAGCAGCGTAGAGGGTAGACCGGTCGGGGAGCTGTTTTTT
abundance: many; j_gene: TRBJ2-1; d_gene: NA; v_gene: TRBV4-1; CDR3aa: CASSQNNYEQFF; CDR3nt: TGCGCCAGCAGCCAAAATAACTATGAGCAGTTCTTC
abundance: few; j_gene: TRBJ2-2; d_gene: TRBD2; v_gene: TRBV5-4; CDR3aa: CASSGGTSGSLNTGELFF; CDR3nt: TGTGCCAGCAGCGGCGGGACTAGCGGGAGTTTAAACACCGGGGAGCTGTTTTTT
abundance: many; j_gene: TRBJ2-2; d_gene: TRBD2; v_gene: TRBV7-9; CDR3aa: CASSLGRLAGTARGVSGELFF; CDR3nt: TGTGCCAGCAGCTTGGGACGACTAGCGGGAACTGCTAGGGGCGTTTCCGGGGAGCTGTTTTTT
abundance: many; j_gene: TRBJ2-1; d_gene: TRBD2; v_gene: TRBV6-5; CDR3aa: CASSYSSGGLNEQFF; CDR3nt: TGTGCCAGCAGTTACAGTAGCGGGGGCCTAAATGAGCAGTTCTTC
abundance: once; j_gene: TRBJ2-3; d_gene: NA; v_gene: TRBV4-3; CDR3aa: CASSQDRTGAGDTQYF; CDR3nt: TGCGCCAGCAGCCAAGATAGGACGGGAGCGGGTGATACGCAGTATTTT
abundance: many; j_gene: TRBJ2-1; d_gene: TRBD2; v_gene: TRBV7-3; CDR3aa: CASSWSSGSTYNEQFF; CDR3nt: TGTGCCAGCAGCTGGTCTAGCGGGTCGACCTACAATGAGCAGTTCTTC
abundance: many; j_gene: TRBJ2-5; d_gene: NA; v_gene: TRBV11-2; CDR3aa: CASSHAETQYF; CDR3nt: TGTGCCAGCAGCCACGCAGAGACCCAGTACTTC
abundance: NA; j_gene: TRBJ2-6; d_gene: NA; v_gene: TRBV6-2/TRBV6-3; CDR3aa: CASSLSGSGANVLTF; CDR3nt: TGTGCCAGCAGTCTCTCGGGAAGTGGGGCCAACGTCCTGACTTTC
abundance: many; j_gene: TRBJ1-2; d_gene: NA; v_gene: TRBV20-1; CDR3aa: CSAREDVYGYTF; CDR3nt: TGCAGTGCTAGAGAAGACGTGTATGGCTACACCTTC
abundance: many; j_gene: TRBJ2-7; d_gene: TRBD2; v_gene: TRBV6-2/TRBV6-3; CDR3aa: CASGGSGRQEQYF; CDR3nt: TGTGCCAGTGGGGGTAGCGGGAGGCAGGAGCAGTACTTC
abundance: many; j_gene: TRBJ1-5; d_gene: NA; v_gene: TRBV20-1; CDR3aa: CSARDSPYQPQHF; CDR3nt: TGCAGTGCTAGAGATTCTCCCTATCAGCCCCAGCATTTT
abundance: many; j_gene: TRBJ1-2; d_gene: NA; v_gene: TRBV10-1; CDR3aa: CASSDDLYGYTF; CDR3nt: TGCGCCAGCAGTGACGACCTCTATGGCTACACCTTC
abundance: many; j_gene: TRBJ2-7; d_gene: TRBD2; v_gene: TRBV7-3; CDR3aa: CASSLTALGTSRGYEQYF; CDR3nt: TGTGCCAGCAGCTTAACGGCGTTAGGGACTAGTAGGGGTTACGAGCAGTACTTC
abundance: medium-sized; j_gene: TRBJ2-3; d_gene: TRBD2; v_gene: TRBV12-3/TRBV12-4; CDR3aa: CASSFGSWLAATDTQYF; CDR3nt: TGTGCCAGCAGTTTCGGCAGCTGGCTAGCGGCCACAGATACGCAGTATTTT
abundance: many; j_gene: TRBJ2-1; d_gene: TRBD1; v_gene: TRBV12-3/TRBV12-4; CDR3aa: CASRDRGTHNEQFF; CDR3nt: TGTGCCAGCAGGGACAGGGGGACGCACAATGAGCAGTTCTTC